The 26 T cell receptor beta chains below come from one sample, sequenced in a study of response to subunit inactivated influenza vaccine. TCRdb re-analysed the RT-PCR reads in MiXCR, keeping a single row per CDR3 protein. The sample shows about half a million distinct CDR3 sequences, about 25% of them seen only once. The material sequenced was CD4+ T cells sorted from PBMCs, taken approximately 5 days after vaccination. The receptors come from a man between 50 and 59 years old who received an inactivated influenza vaccine.

The table lists this clonotype with a few counts. The rearrangement joins TRBV6-2 or TRBV6-3 to TRBJ1-2; weak D call: TRBD1 (5 bases). The CDR3 totals 14 residues. V was cut by 3 bases and J by 6 bases, with 14 bases left in between. The germline V gene has CDR1 MNHEY and CDR2 SVGEGT. The CDR3 nucleotides read TGTGCCAGCAGTTATGAGGGGTATCAGGATGGCTACACCTTC. Translating it yields CASSYEGYQDGYTF.

Here the CDR3 DNA reads TGTGCCAGCAGCTCCCGGACAGGGGGCTCGTACAATGAGCAGTTCTTC. Its protein is CASSSRTGGSYNEQFF. The genes are TRBV7-9 and TRBJ2-1, with 11 bases identical to TRBD1. This CDR3 is built from 16 residues. The germline gives CDR1 SEHNR, CDR2 FQNEAQ (reference sequence). Trimming at V came to 4 bases and at J to 4 bases, leaving 6 bases not matched to a gene. The whole variable domain, remainder taken from reference TRBV7-9 and TRBJ2-1, is DTGVSQNPRHKITKRGQNVTFRCDPISEHNRLYWYRQTLGQGPEFLTYFQNEAQLEKSRLLSDRFSAERPKGSFSTLEIQRTEQGDSAMYLCASSSRTGGSYNEQFFGPGTRLTVL.

J is TRBJ2-6 and V is TRBV29-1; D possibly uses TRBD1 or TRBD2 (5 bases each). V lost 6 bases to trimming and J lost 0 bases, with 15 bases between them. From germline, CDR1 is SQVTM and CDR2 ANQGSEA. This CDR3 comprises 16 residues. The CDR3 DNA reads TGCAGCGTCCTCCGGGACGTCAACTCTGGGGCCAACGTCCTGACTTTC. The encoded protein is CSVLRDVNSGANVLTF.

The genes are TRBV29-1 and TRBJ2-5; tentatively, D is TRBD1 (6 bases). Trimming took 8 bases from V and 7 from J, leaving 17 bases between them. Germline CDR1 reads SQVTM; CDR2 reads ANQGSEA. The CDR3 is 12 amino acids. As DNA, the CDR3 is TGCAGCTCAACTTCAGGGGTGGGGACCCAGTACTTC. This sequence encodes CSSTSGVGTQYF. Based on the CDR3 plus reference TRBV29-1 and TRBJ2-5, the full variable domain is SAVISQKPSRDICQRGTSLTIQCQVDSQVTMMFWYRQQPGQSLTLIATANQGSEATYESGFVIDKFPISRPNLTFSTLTVSNMSPEDSSIYLCSSTSGVGTQYFGPGTRLLVL.

The chain employs TRBV6-1 and TRBJ1-5; the D gene is possibly TRBD1 (6 bases). V was cut by 6 bases and J by 4 bases, with 13 bases left in between. CDR1 MNHNS and CDR2 SASEGT come from the germline V gene. CDR3 length: 14 amino acids. CDR3 region: CASSPRGRNQPQHF. The CDR3 DNA sequence: TGTGCCAGCAGCCCCAGGGGAAGGAATCAGCCCCAGCATTTT.

CDR3 in amino acids: CASSQYGELGELFF. In DNA form, the CDR3 reads TGCGCCAGCAGCCAGTATGGGGAACTGGGGGAGCTGTTTTTT. The V and J genes are TRBV4-3 and TRBJ2-2; D is ambiguous. V lost 3 bases, J lost 8 bases, and 13 bases lay in between. The CDR3 consists of 14 residues. CDR1 and CDR2 from the germline V gene are LGHNA and YSLEER.

This clonotype appeared many times. J is TRBJ2-3 and V is TRBV7-9, with D unresolved. CDR1 and CDR2 (germline): SEHNR, FQNEAQ (reference sequence). V was cut by 2 bases and J by 2 bases, with 8 bases left in between. This CDR3 is built from 14 residues. The CDR3 loop reads CASSLSVSTDTQYF. CDR3 bases: TGTGCCAGCAGCTTAAGCGTCTCCACAGATACGCAGTATTTT.

This chain links TRBV30 with TRBJ2-5; D possibly corresponds to TRBD1 (5 bases). V shed 1 base and J shed 9 bases, with 12 bases lying between them. Germline V CDR1 and CDR2: GTSNPN, SVGIG (reference sequence). This CDR3 has 12 residues. The CDR3 is CAWSAGHTAQYF. The DNA of the CDR3 is TGTGCCTGGAGTGCTGGACATACGGCCCAGTACTTC.

This clonotype was recorded a few times. The chain joins TRBV27 to TRBJ2-5, with D possibly matching TRBD1 (6 bases). The CDR3 covers 15 residues. Germline lookup yields CDR1 MNHEY and CDR2 SMNVEV (reference sequence). V was cut by 5 bases and J by 5 bases, with 18 bases left in between. The CDR3 sequence: CASSRQTGPRETQYF. For the CDR3, the DNA is TGTGCCAGCAGTCGCCAGACAGGTCCCCGGGAGACCCAGTACTTC.

V usage is TRBV10-3 and J usage is TRBJ2-5; tentative D call: TRBD2 (5 bases). Trimming removed 6 bases from V and 5 bases from J, with 19 bases in between. This CDR3 has 15 amino acids. Germline lookup yields CDR1 ENHRY and CDR2 SYGVKD. The CDR3 DNA reads TGTGCCATCAGCGGGAAGGAACGGCGGTTGGAGACCCAGTACTTC. This gives the protein CAISGKERRLETQYF.

The chain links TRBV20-1 to TRBJ2-5; the match to TRBD2 covers 11 bases. Germline CDR1 and CDR2: DFQATT and SNEGSKA (reference sequence). With V trimmed by 5 bases and J by 0 bases, 8 bases remained unmatched. The CDR3 contains 16 residues. CDR3 protein: CSAPNRLAGYQETQYF. The CDR3 DNA sequence: TGCAGTGCTCCTAACCGACTAGCGGGGTACCAAGAGACCCAGTACTTC.

V gene TRBV2 combines with J gene TRBJ1-2; D unresolved. Trimming removed 5 bases from V and 8 bases from J, with 18 bases in between. Germline loops: CDR1 SNHLY, CDR2 FYNNEI. CDR3 size: 14 residues. This chain's CDR3 is CASSSGRAPWGYTF. Here the CDR3 DNA reads TGTGCCAGCAGTTCCGGGAGGGCCCCTTGGGGCTACACCTTC.

This chain connects TRBV27 to TRBJ2-5, with D perhaps TRBD1 (6 bases). Trimming took off 2 bases at V and 5 bases at J, with 24 bases between the two ends. Germline V gene sequence: CDR1 MNHEY, CDR2 SMNVEV (reference sequence). The CDR3 consists of 18 residues. CDR3 sequence: CASSLVGYQGTLGETQYF. The CDR3 nucleotides read TGTGCCAGCAGTTTAGTCGGGTACCAGGGGACCTTAGGGGAGACCCAGTACTTC.

The gene calls are TRBV2 and TRBJ2-7; D uncertain. CDR3 size: 10 residues. Germline loops: CDR1 SNHLY, CDR2 FYNNEI. V lost 8 bases and J lost 6, with 8 bases in between. The CDR3 DNA reads as TGTGCCAGCGCGTCGGGCGAGCAGTACTTC. Translating it yields CASASGEQYF.

This clonotype was recorded a few times. Germline and junction disagree at one end, which may indicate a read error. The chain couples TRBV2 to TRBJ2-4; 7 bases are shared with TRBD1. Germline loops: CDR1 SNHLY, CDR2 FYNNEI. CDR3 length equals 12 residues. CDR3 coding DNA: TGTGCCAGCAGTGGGGAAGGCAGGGGGAAGCACTTC. It specifies CASSGEGRGKHF.

The V gene is TRBV15, the J gene TRBJ2-7; 9 bases align to TRBD2. Germline V gene lookup returns CDR1 LNHNV and CDR2 YYDKDF (reference sequence). Unmatched junction bases numbered 7, after V lost 0 bases and J lost 7 bases. The CDR3 length is 15 residues. This CDR3 reads CATSRETSGQLEQYF. The CDR3 nucleotides are TGTGCCACCAGCAGAGAGACTAGCGGACAACTAGAGCAGTACTTC.

This clonotype was recorded at least ten times. The rearrangement joins TRBV29-1 to TRBJ2-5; no definite D call. Germline lookup yields CDR1 SQVTM and CDR2 ANQGSEA. V was pared by 4 bases and J by 3 bases, with 12 bases between. There are 13 residues in the CDR3. The CDR3 sequence: CSVAATTKETQYF. The CDR3 nucleotides read TGCAGCGTTGCTGCCACTACCAAAGAGACCCAGTACTTC.

A few counts support this clonotype. The V and J genes are TRBV7-3 and TRBJ2-1; 9 nucleotides match TRBD1. Germline-derived CDR1 and CDR2 are SGHTA and FQGTGA. The J segment lost 3 bases and the V segment lost 5 bases, leaving 5 bases of the junction unmatched. The CDR3 has 15 amino acids. The CDR3 spells CASSKGTGLYNEQFF. CDR3 DNA sequence: TGTGCCAGCAGCAAAGGGACAGGGCTCTACAATGAGCAGTTCTTC.

This clonotype showed up just a few times. J is TRBJ2-1 and V is TRBV3-1; a possible D gene is TRBD2 (6 bases). V gave up 5 bases and J gave up 4 bases, with 9 bases separating them. The CDR3 length is 13 residues. Germline-derived CDR1 and CDR2 are LGHDT and YNNKEL (reference sequence). For the CDR3, the DNA is TGTGCCAGCAGCAACCGGGGGTACAATGAGCAGTTCTTC. As protein: CASSNRGYNEQFF.

This clonotype was found a few times. The rearrangement links TRBV9 to TRBJ1-5; TRBD1 agrees at 7 bases. The CDR3 spans 16 residues. Trimming at V came to 0 bases and at J to 4 bases, leaving 7 bases not matched to a gene. Germline V gene data show CDR1 as SGDLS and CDR2 as YYNGEE. The CDR3 sequence: CASSVVRDSPNQPQHF. CDR3 bases: TGTGCCAGCAGCGTAGTAAGGGACAGCCCTAATCAGCCCCAGCATTTT.

The chain joins TRBV7-2 to TRBJ2-1; 7 nucleotides align to TRBD2. Germline-derived CDR1 and CDR2 are SGHTA and FQGNSA. With 0 bases clipped from V and 7 bases from J, the junction kept 6 bases outside the gene matches. The CDR3 is made up of 15 amino acids. The CDR3 sequence: CASSLASWGGNEQFF. DNA of the CDR3: TGTGCCAGCAGCTTAGCCAGCTGGGGGGGAAATGAGCAGTTCTTC.

This clonotype was recorded a few times. The CDR3 nucleotides are TGCAGTGCAGTGGGGGTGAGGGATCGCAATCAGCCCCAGCATTTT. This codes for CSAVGVRDRNQPQHF. V usage is TRBV20-1 and J usage is TRBJ1-5; D might be TRBD1 (5 bases). V gave up 6 bases and J gave up 2 bases, with 17 bases separating them. The CDR3 runs to 15 residues. Germline V gene sequence: CDR1 DFQATT, CDR2 SNEGSKA (reference sequence).

The chain combines TRBV6-1 with TRBJ1-4; 9 bases map to TRBD1. Unmatched junction bases numbered 9, after V lost 5 bases and J lost 8 bases. CDR3 length: 15 amino acids. Germline CDR1 and CDR2: MNHNS and SASEGT. For the CDR3, the DNA is TGTGCCAGCAGTAGTCCCGGGACAGGGAGGGAAAAACTGTTTTTT. Translating gives CASSSPGTGREKLFF.

The J gene is TRBJ2-2, the V gene TRBV5-1, with 8 positions matching TRBD1. With 4 bases clipped from V and 5 bases from J, the junction kept 10 bases outside the gene matches. This CDR3 spans 16 amino acids. From germline, CDR1 is SGHRS and CDR2 YFSETQ. The CDR3 DNA follows: TGCGCCAGCAGCGGGGCCCAGGGGGCTGGGACCGGGGAGCTGTTTTTT. Protein product: CASSGAQGAGTGELFF. Based on the CDR3 plus reference TRBV5-1 and TRBJ2-2, the full variable domain is KAGVTQTPRYLIKTRGQQVTLSCSPISGHRSVSWYQQTPGQGLQFLFEYFSETQRNKGNFPGRFSGRQFSNSRSEMNVSTLELGDSALYLCASSGAQGAGTGELFFGEGSRLTVL.

This clonotype is medium-sized. The genes are TRBV20-1 and TRBJ2-2; the D gene is possibly TRBD1 (6 bases). Germline values: CDR1 DFQATT, CDR2 SNEGSKA (reference sequence). V was cut by 3 bases and J by 0 bases, with 11 bases left in between. This CDR3 spans 15 amino acids. The CDR3 bases are TGCAGTGCTAGGTCGGACAGCCCGAACACCGGGGAGCTGTTTTTT. This codes for CSARSDSPNTGELFF.

The table lists this clonotype with a few counts. The chain uses TRBV28 and TRBJ1-5; D might be TRBD1 (5 bases). This CDR3 is 13 amino acids long. The ends were cut back, 8 bases at V and 1 base at J, with 9 bases in the middle. The germline CDR1 and CDR2 sequences are MDHEN and SYDVKM. The CDR3 spells CASDSRSNQPQHF. CDR3 DNA sequence: TGTGCCAGCGACAGTCGGAGCAATCAGCCCCAGCATTTT.